Ten or more counts support the clone carrying this T cell receptor beta chain. The germline V gene has CDR1 LGHNA and CDR2 YSLEER. This CDR3 spans 11 amino acids. V lost 5 bases, J lost 8 bases, and 9 bases lay in between. This study enrolled people aged roughly 18 to 89 from approximately 24 US geographic areas. It was within 2 weeks before study entry that exposed participants met a COVID-19 case. The data derive from a study of blood T cell repertoires in COVID-19. Study as a whole: T cells, B-cell-depleted T cells, or PBMCs provided the cDNA or gDNA that served as material.

The data were produced by immunoSEQ multiplex PCR, yet TCRdb's version contains in-frame clones alone and is incomplete. This sample carries 150,000 to 200,000 clones, around 80% of them seen once, and the ten largest clones take about an eighth. The sequence derives from a man aged 60 to 69 who had been exposed to COVID-19. The chain has TRBV4-3 and TRBJ1-2; tentative D call: TRBD1 (6 bases). Sequences were obtained from PBMCs or T cells enriched from blood (not recorded which). CDR3 region: CASSYTGGYTF. In DNA form, the CDR3 reads TGCGCCAGCAGCTATACAGGGGGCTACACCTTC.